Listed below are T cell receptor beta chains from one sample, sequenced in a study of T cells in narcolepsy. Here immunoSEQ multiplex PCR was the method, and the copy in TCRdb shows in-frame clones only, minus some. The table has approximately 9,400 clones, 70% to 75% seen once. The sequencing input was CD45RA- memory CD8+ T cells from PBMCs. These receptors originate from a human donor with narcolepsy. Both conserved end residues are part of each CDR3. D genes are given only for firm matches. A row's size may be missing; if present it is once, few, many or a size class.

v_gene: TRBV30; j_gene: TRBJ2-7; d_gene: .; abundance: few; CDR3nt: TGTGCCTGGACCTCGGAATGGGGGGGCCAGCAGTACTTC; CDR3aa: CAWTSEWGGQQYF
v_gene: TRBV19; j_gene: TRBJ2-2; d_gene: .; abundance: once; CDR3nt: TGTGCCAGTAGTCTCCCCCTCAATAGGGGGGAGCTGTTTTTT; CDR3aa: CASSLPLNRGELFF
v_gene: TRBV6-5; j_gene: TRBJ2-1; d_gene: .; abundance: .; CDR3nt: TGTGCCAGCAGTTACTCGCCCTACCGTGAGCAGTTCTTC; CDR3aa: CASSYSPYREQFF
v_gene: TRBV19; j_gene: TRBJ2-7; d_gene: .; abundance: large; CDR3nt: TGTGCCAGTAGTATAGCTCAAAGCTACGAGCAGTACTTC; CDR3aa: CASSIAQSYEQYF
v_gene: TRBV4-3; j_gene: TRBJ1-2; d_gene: .; abundance: .; CDR3nt: TGCGCCAGCAGCCAAGATCGGGGCGGAAAGAACTATGGCTACACCTTC; CDR3aa: CASSQDRGGKNYGYTF
v_gene: TRBV6-6; j_gene: TRBJ2-3; d_gene: .; abundance: few; CDR3nt: TGTGCCAGCAGTGACTTAACAGGGATCCCAGATACGCAGTATTTT; CDR3aa: CASSDLTGIPDTQYF
v_gene: TRBV5-4; j_gene: TRBJ1-2; d_gene: TRBD1; abundance: .; CDR3nt: TGTGCCAGCAGCTTTTTCGCGGGGACAGCCCTAAACCCCTATGGCTACACCTTC; CDR3aa: CASSFFAGTALNPYGYTF
v_gene: TRBV4-1; j_gene: TRBJ2-7; d_gene: .; abundance: few; CDR3nt: TGCGCCAGCAGCCAATCGACTCACACCTACGAGCAGTACTTC; CDR3aa: CASSQSTHTYEQYF
v_gene: TRBV13; j_gene: TRBJ1-1; d_gene: .; abundance: .; CDR3nt: TGTGCCAGCAGCTCAAAAGAAGCTTTCTTT; CDR3aa: CASSSKEAFF
v_gene: TRBV6-4; j_gene: TRBJ2-1; d_gene: TRBD1; abundance: .; CDR3nt: TGTGCCAGCAGTGAGGGGACAGGGGCAGGCGATGAGCAGTTCTTC; CDR3aa: CASSEGTGAGDEQFF
v_gene: TRBV11-3; j_gene: TRBJ2-1; d_gene: TRBD2; abundance: .; CDR3nt: TGTGCCAGCAGCATCAGCGGGGGGGTCAATGAGCAGTTCTTC; CDR3aa: CASSISGGVNEQFF
v_gene: TRBV6-1; j_gene: TRBJ2-1; d_gene: .; abundance: .; CDR3nt: TGTGCCAGCAGTCTCACCCCCTACAATGAGCAGTTCTTC; CDR3aa: CASSLTPYNEQFF
v_gene: TRBV21-1; j_gene: TRBJ2-3; d_gene: .; abundance: .; CDR3nt: TGTGCCAGCAGCAAAGCCGGGCGGGGAGGGCAAGTCACAGATACGCAGTATTTT; CDR3aa: CASSKAGRGGQVTDTQYF
v_gene: TRBV5-5; j_gene: TRBJ1-3; d_gene: .; abundance: .; CDR3nt: TGTGCCAGCAGCTTGGCAACAGTCTCTGGAAACACCATATATTTT; CDR3aa: CASSLATVSGNTIYF
v_gene: TRBV4-3; j_gene: TRBJ2-7; d_gene: .; abundance: .; CDR3nt: TGCGCCAGCAGCCAATTTTCCAGCTCCTACGAGCAGTACTTC; CDR3aa: CASSQFSSSYEQYF
v_gene: TRBV2; j_gene: TRBJ2-1; d_gene: TRBD2; abundance: .; CDR3nt: TGTGCCAGCAGTGCGACTAGCGGATTATTCAATGAGCAGTTCTTC; CDR3aa: CASSATSGLFNEQFF
v_gene: TRBV30; j_gene: TRBJ2-3; d_gene: TRBD2; abundance: .; CDR3nt: TGTGCCTGGAGCCCACTAGCGTGGGCAGATACGCAGTATTTT; CDR3aa: CAWSPLAWADTQYF
v_gene: TRBV28; j_gene: TRBJ2-2; d_gene: .; abundance: .; CDR3nt: TGTGCCAGCAGCGAACCGCAGGATAACACCGGGGAGCTGTTTTTT; CDR3aa: CASSEPQDNTGELFF
v_gene: TRBV6-5; j_gene: TRBJ1-2; d_gene: TRBD1; abundance: .; CDR3nt: TGTGCCAGCAGCCAGGGGGGATTCGTCTATGGCTACACCTTC; CDR3aa: CASSQGGFVYGYTF
v_gene: TRBV7-9; j_gene: TRBJ2-7; d_gene: .; abundance: .; CDR3nt: TGTGCCAGCAGCTTAGGCAGGCGCGAGCAGTACTTC; CDR3aa: CASSLGRREQYF